The source of this T cell receptor beta chain is a study of CD8 T cells in Susac syndrome. Random hexamers were used to reverse transcribe an amount of about 0.5 to 1 ug RNA. In TCRdb, the immunoSEQ multiplex PCR reads were re-called with MiXCR into one record per CDR3 protein. The table shows roughly 190,000 distinct CDR3 sequences, with approximately 94% occurring only once. The CDR3 has 16 residues. Germline V CDR1 and CDR2: MNHEY, SVGAGI. Trimming shortened V by 2 bases and J by 6 bases, and 19 bases separated the two germline ends. The clonotype comes from a human donor in good health. The sequencing input was CD4+ T cells from PBMCs. The V gene is TRBV6-5, the J gene TRBJ1-2; the D gene is possibly TRBD1 (5 bases). CDR3 nucleotides: TGTGCCAGCAGTTACGGGACGCCTAAACCCAAACATGGCTACACCTTC. Protein: CASSYGTPKPKHGYTF.